Below, one T cell receptor beta chain is given with its context. Its antigen is as yet unknown. This entry belongs to a study of cytomegalovirus exposure and HLA in healthy donors. Overall study findings and caveats: It was reported that TCR beta sequences correctly inferred the HLA-A and HLA-B alleles for most subjects.

Germline V gives CDR1 SGHRS, CDR2 YFSETQ. Trimming pared 0 bases from V and 5 bases from J, leaving 17 bases between. The CDR3 spans 16 residues. Use of 60 Vbeta and 13 Jbeta primers characterized the PCR. TCRdb's copy holds only in-frame clones and misses some; the assay was immunoSEQ multiplex PCR. Of 150,000 to 200,000 clones in the sample, roughly four fifths were seen once. The receptor was derived from a man aged 45-65 years in good health and CMV-seropositive. The V gene is TRBV5-1, the J gene TRBJ1-1; TRBD1 is a possible D gene (6 bases). Sequencing was done on a sample of PBMCs. For the CDR3, the DNA is TGCGCCAGCAGCTTGGTGGCAGTGGGGGCGAGTACTGAAGCTTTCTTT. The encoded protein is CASSLVAVGASTEAFF.